These 2 T cell receptor beta chains were sequenced from one sample in a study of blood T cell repertoires in COVID-19. Assay: immunoSEQ multiplex PCR; the TCRdb copy retains only in-frame clones and omits some. The table lists 250,000 to 300,000 clones, around 92% of them singletons. Sequencing was performed on PBMCs or T cells enriched from blood (not recorded which). The receptor set was obtained from a woman aged 55-70 years who had recovered from COVID-19.

J is TRBJ2-2 and V is TRBV3-1 (or the pseudogene TRBV3-2), with 8 bases aligning to TRBD1. The CDR3 is 16 amino acids. CDR1 is LGHDT and CDR2 is YNNKEL in the germline V gene (reference sequence). Trimming cost V 2 bases and J 5 bases; bases outside gene matches: 7. CDR3 DNA sequence: TGTGCCAGCAGCCAAAATCCAGGACAGGGTACCGGGGAGCTGTTTTTT. It is translated as CASSQNPGQGTGELFF.

This clone was found once. The chain is built from TRBV9 and TRBJ2-1; tentative D call: TRBD2 (5 bases). Germline values: CDR1 SGDLS, CDR2 YYNGEE. This CDR3 has 14 amino acids. The V and J ends lost 0 bases and 10 bases respectively, with 14 bases between them. The CDR3 protein is CASSVATFGVEQFF. As DNA, the CDR3 is TGTGCCAGCAGCGTAGCGACCTTCGGGGTGGAGCAGTTCTTC.